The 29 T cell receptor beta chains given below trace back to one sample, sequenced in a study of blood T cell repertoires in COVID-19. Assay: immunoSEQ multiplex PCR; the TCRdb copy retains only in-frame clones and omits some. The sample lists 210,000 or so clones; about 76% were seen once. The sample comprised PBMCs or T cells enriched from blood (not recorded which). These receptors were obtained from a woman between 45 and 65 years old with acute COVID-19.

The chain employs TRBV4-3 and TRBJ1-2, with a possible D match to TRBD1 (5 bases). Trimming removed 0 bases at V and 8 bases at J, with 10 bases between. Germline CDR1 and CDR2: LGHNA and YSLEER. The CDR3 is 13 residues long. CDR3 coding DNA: TGCGCCAGCAGCCAAGAAGTAGGGGTGGGCTACACCTTC. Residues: CASSQEVGVGYTF.

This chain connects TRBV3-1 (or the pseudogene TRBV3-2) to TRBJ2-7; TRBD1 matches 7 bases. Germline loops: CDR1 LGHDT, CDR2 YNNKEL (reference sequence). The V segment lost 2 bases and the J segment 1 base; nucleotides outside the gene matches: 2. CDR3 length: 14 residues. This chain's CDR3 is CASSQSGQSYEQYF. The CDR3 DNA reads TGTGCCAGCAGCCAATCGGGACAGTCCTACGAGCAGTACTTC.

The CDR3 nucleotides are TGCGCCAGCAGCTTCGCCAGGGTGTCCTACAATGAGCAGTTCTTC. Protein: CASSFARVSYNEQFF. The chain joins TRBV5-1 to TRBJ2-1, with D tentatively TRBD1 (5 bases). Trimming cost V 2 bases and J 1 base, with 10 bases left between them. Germline V gene data show CDR1 as SGHRS and CDR2 as YFSETQ. This CDR3 is built from 15 residues.

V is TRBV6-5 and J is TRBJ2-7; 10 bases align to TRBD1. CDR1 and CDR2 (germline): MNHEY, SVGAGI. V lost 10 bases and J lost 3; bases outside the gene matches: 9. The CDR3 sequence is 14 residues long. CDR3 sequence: CATGEDRGLYEQYF. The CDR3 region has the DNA TGTGCCACCGGAGAAGACAGGGGGCTCTACGAGCAGTACTTC.

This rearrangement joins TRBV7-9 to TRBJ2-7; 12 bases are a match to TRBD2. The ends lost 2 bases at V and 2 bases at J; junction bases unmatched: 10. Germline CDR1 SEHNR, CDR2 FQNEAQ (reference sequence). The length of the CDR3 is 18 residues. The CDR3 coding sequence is TGTGCCAGCAGCTTATATACCGGACTAGCGGGACCTACCTACGAGCAGTACTTC. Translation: CASSLYTGLAGPTYEQYF.

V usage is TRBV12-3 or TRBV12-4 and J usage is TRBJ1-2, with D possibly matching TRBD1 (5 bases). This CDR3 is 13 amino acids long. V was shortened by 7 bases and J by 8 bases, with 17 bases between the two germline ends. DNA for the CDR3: TGTGCCAGCACGTTTAGACAGTTCAGCGGCTACACCTTC. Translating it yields CASTFRQFSGYTF.

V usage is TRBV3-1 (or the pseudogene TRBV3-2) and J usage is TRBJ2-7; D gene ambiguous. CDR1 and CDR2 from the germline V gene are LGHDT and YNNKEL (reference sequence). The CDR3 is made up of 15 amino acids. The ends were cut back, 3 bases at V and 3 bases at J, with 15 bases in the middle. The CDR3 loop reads CASSQVFNANYEQYF. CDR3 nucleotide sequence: TGTGCCAGCAGCCAGGTTTTTAACGCGAACTACGAGCAGTACTTC.

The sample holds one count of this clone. The CDR3 reads CASSYSDPGTGQPQHF. The CDR3 nucleotides are TGTGCCAGCAGTTACTCAGACCCCGGGACAGGTCAGCCCCAGCATTTT. The genes are TRBV6-5 and TRBJ1-5; 8 bases line up with TRBD1. The ends lost 0 bases at V and 6 bases at J; junction bases unmatched: 7. Per germline, CDR1 MNHEY and CDR2 SVGAGI. This CDR3 has 16 amino acids.

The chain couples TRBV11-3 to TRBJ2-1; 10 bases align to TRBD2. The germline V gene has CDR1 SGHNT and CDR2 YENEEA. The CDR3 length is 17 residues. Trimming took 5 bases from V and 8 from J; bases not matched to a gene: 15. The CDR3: CASSPGEAGGLGHEQFF. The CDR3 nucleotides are TGTGCCAGCAGCCCCGGGGAAGCGGGAGGGTTAGGCCATGAGCAGTTCTTC.

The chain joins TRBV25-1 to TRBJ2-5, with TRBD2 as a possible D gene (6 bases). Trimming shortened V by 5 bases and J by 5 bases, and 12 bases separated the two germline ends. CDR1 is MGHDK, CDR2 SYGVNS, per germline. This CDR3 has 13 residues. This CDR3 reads CASSKEGRETQYF. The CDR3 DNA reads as TGTGCCAGCAGTAAGGAGGGACGGGAGACCCAGTACTTC.

CDR3 amino acids: CASFSGGRGNSPLHF. In DNA form, the CDR3 reads TGTGCCAGCTTCTCAGGGGGCCGAGGCAATTCACCCCTCCACTTT. The chain couples TRBV28 to TRBJ1-6, with 8 bases lining up with TRBD1. V dropped 8 bases and J dropped 7; count of bases not matched to a gene: 10. Germline loops: CDR1 MDHEN, CDR2 SYDVKM. This CDR3 region has 15 residues.

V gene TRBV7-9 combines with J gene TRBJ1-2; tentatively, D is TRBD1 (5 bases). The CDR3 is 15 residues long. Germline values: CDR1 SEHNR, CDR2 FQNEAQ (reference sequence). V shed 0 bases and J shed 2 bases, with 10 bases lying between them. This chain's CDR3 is CASSLARGDNYGYTF. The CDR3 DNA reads TGTGCCAGCAGCTTAGCGCGGGGGGACAACTATGGCTACACCTTC.

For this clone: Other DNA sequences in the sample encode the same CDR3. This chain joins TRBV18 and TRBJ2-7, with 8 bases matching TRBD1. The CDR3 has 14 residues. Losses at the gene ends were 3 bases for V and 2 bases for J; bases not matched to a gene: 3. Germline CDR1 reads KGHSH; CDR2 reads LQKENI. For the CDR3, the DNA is TGTGCCAGCTCACCGAGACAGGGGCCCTACGAGCAGTACTTC. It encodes CASSPRQGPYEQYF.

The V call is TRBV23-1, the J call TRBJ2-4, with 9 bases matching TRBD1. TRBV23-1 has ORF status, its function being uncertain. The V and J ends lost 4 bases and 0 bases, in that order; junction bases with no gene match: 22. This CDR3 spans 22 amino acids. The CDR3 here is CASSPPYSGTGLGALAKNIQYF. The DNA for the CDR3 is TGCGCCAGCAGTCCTCCCTACTCCGGGACAGGGCTCGGGGCCCTAGCCAAAAACATTCAGTACTTC.

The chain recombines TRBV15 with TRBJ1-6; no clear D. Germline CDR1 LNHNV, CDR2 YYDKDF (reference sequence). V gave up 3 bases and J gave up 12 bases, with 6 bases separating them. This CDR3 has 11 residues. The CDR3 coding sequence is TGTGCCACCAGCAGCCGGGGACCCCTCCACTTT. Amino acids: CATSSRGPLHF.

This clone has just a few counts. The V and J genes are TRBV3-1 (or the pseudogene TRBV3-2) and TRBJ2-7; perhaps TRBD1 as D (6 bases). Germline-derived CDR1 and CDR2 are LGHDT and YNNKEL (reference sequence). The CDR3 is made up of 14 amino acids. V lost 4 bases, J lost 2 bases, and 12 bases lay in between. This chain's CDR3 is CASSPNREPYEQYF. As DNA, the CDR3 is TGTGCCAGCAGCCCTAACAGGGAACCCTACGAGCAGTACTTC.

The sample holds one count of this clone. The CDR3 nucleotides read TGTGCCAGCAGTCTTAATATCAGGGCACCTCCTTATGGCTACACCTTC. It yields the protein CASSLNIRAPPYGYTF. The chain carries TRBV28 and TRBJ1-2, with a tentative D call TRBD1 (5 bases). V lost 5 bases, J lost 5 bases, and 21 bases lay in between. The CDR3 is 16 residues long. CDR1 and CDR2 (germline): MDHEN, SYDVKM.

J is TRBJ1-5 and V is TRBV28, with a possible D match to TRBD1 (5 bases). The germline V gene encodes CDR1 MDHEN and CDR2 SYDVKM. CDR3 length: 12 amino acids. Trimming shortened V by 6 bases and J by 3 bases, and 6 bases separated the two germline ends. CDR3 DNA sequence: TGTGCCAGCAGGGGGCCCAATCAGCCCCAGCATTTT. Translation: CASRGPNQPQHF.

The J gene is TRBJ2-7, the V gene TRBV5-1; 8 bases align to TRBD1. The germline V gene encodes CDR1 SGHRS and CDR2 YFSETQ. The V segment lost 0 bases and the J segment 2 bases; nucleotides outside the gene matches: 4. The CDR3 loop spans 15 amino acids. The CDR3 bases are TGCGCCAGCAGCTTGGCAGGGGGCACGCCCTACGAGCAGTACTTC. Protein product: CASSLAGGTPYEQYF.

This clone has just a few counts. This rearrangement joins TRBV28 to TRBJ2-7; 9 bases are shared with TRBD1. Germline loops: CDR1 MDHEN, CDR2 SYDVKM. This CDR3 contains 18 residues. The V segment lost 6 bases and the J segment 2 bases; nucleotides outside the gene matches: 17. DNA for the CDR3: TGTGCCAGCAGACTCGGGCTTGGGACCGGGACAGGGACCTACGAGCAGTACTTC. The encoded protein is CASRLGLGTGTGTYEQYF.

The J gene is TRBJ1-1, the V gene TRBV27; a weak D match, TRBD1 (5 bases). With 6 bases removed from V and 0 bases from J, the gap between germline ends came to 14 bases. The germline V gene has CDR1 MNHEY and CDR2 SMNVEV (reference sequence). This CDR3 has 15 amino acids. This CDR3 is CASRSESQVNTEAFF. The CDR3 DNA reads TGTGCCAGCAGATCGGAGTCACAGGTGAACACTGAAGCTTTCTTT.

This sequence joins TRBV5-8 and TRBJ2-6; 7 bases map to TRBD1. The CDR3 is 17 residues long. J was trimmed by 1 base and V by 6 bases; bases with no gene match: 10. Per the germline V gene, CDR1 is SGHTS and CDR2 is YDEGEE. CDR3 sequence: CASNPTGSWSGANVLTF. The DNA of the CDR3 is TGTGCCAGCAACCCGACAGGGTCCTGGTCTGGGGCCAACGTCCTGACTTTC.

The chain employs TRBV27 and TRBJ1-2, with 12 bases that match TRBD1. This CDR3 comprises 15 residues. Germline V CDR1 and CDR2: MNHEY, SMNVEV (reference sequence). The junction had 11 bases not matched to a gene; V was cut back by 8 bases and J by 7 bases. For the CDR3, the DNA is TGTGCCAGCCACATCACGGGACAGGGGGCTGTTGGCTACACCTTC. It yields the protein CASHITGQGAVGYTF.

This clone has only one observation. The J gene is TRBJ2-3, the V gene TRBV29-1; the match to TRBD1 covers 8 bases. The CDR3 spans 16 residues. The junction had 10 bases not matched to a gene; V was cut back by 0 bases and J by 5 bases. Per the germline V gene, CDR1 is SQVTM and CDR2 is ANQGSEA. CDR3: CSVEDPQGAVGDTQYF. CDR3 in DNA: TGCAGCGTTGAAGATCCCCAGGGGGCGGTAGGAGATACGCAGTATTTT.

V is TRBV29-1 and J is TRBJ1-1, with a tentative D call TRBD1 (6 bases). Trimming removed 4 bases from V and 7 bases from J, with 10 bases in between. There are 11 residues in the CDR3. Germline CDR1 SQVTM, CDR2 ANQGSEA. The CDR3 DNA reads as TGCAGCGTTGGGGAGACAGGTGAAGCTTTCTTT. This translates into CSVGETGEAFF.

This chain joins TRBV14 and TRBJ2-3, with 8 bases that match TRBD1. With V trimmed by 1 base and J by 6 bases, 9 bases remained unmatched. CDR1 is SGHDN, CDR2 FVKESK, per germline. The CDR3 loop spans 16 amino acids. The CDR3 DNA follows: TGTGCCAGCAGCCAAGGCGGGACAGGTGAAGATGATACGCAGTATTTT. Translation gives CASSQGGTGEDDTQYF.

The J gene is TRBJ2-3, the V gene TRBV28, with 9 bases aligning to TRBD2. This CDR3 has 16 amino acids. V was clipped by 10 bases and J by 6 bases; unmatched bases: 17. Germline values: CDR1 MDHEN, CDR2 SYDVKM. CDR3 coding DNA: TGTGCCACCATACGATTTCCGGCGGGAGGGCCGGATACGCAGTATTTT. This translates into CATIRFPAGGPDTQYF.

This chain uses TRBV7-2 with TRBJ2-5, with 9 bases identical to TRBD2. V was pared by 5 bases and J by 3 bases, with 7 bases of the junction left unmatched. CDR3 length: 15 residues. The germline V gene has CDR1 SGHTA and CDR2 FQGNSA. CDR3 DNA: TGTGCCAGCAGCCAGACTAGCGGAATCGAAGAGACCCAGTACTTC. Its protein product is CASSQTSGIEETQYF. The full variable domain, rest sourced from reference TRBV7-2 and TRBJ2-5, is GAGVSQSPSNKVTEKGKDVELRCDPISGHTALYWYRQSLGQGLEFLIYFQGNSAPDKSGLPSDRFSAERTGGSVSTLTIQRTQQEDSAVYLCASSQTSGIEETQYFGPGTRLLVL.

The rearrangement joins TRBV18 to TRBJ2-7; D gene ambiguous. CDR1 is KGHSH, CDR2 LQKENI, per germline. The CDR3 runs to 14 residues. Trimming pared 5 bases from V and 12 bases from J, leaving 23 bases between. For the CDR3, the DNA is TGTGCCAGCTCAGCAAATGGCGCCTCTCGAGGCCGGTACTTC. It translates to CASSANGASRGRYF. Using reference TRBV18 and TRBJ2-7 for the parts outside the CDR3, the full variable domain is NAGVMQNPRHLVRRRGQEARLRCSPMKGHSHVYWYRQLPEEGLKFMVYLQKENIIDESGMPKERFSAEFPKEGPSILRIQQVVRGDSAAYFCASSANGASRGRYFGPGTRLTVT.